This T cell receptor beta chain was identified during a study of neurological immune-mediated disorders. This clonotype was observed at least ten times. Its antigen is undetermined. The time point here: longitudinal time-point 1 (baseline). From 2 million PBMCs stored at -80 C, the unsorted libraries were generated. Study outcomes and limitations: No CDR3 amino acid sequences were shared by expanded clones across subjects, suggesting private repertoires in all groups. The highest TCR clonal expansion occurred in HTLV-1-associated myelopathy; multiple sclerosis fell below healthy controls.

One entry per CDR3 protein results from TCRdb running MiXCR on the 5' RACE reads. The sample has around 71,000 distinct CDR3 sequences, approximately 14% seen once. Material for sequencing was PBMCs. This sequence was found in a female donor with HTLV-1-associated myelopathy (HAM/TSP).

This CDR3 reads CASSHYEQYF. The CDR3 DNA reads TGTGCCAGCAGTCACTACGAGCAGTACTTC. The chain combines TRBV7-2 with TRBJ2-7; D is undetermined. Germline V CDR1 and CDR2: SGHTA, FQGNSA. V dropped 6 bases and J dropped 3 bases, with 3 bases sitting between them. CDR3 size: 10 residues. Full variable domain (outside the CDR3, taken from reference TRBV7-2 and TRBJ2-7): GAGVSQSPSNKVTEKGKDVELRCDPISGHTALYWYRQSLGQGLEFLIYFQGNSAPDKSGLPSDRFSAERTGGSVSTLTIQRTQQEDSAVYLCASSHYEQYFGPGTRLTVT.